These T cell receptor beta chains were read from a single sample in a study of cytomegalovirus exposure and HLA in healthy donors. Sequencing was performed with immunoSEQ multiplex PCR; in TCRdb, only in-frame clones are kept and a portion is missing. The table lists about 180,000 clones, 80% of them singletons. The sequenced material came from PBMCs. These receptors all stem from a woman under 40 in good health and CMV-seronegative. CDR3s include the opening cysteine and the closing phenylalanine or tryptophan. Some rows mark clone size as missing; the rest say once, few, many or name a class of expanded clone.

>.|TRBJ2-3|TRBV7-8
CASSFRTLDTQYF
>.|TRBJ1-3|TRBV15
CATSRVRSSGNTIYF
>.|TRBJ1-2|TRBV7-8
CASSSLPGQGTASTF
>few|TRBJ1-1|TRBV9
CASSVRPGVAGLF
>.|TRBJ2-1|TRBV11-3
CASSLGPSSYNEQFF
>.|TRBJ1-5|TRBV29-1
CSVSNQGINQPQHF
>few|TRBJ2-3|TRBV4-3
CASSHLAGGSTDTQYF
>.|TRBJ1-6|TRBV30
CAWSVGYSFNSPLHF
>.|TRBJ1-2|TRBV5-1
CASSLELSYGYTF
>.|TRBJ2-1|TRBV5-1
CASSLEGGALGNEQFF
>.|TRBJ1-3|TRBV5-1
CASSPGTQGNTIYF
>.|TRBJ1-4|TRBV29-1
CSVVIDGYEKLFF
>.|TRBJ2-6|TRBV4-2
CASSQDGARQGPSGANVLTF
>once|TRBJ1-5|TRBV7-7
CASRLIDQPQHF
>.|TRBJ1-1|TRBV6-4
CASRPDRGRRTEAFF
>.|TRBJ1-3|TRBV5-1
CASSHLSGTAGNTIYF
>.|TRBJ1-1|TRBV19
CASSISRRSTEAFF
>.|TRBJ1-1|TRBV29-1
CSCPKQGRTEAFF
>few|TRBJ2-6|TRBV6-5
CASQISGANVLTF
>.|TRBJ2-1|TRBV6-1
CATLGAGGNNEQFF
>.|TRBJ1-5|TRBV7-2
CASSLAGGNQPQHF
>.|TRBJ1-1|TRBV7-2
CASSLVIGGAGMNTEAFF
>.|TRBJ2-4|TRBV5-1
CASSGQVLGPAKNIQYF
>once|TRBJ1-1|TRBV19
CASSIRENTEAFF
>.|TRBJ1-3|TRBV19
CASSTGAGNTIYF
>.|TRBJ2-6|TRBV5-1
CASSFPAGGRAGRANVLTF
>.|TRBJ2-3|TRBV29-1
CSVSFGQGNTDTQYF
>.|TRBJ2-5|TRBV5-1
CASSLAGATQETQYF
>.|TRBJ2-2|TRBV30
CAWSAIGDSSNTGELFF
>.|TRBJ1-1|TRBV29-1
CSVEGGRGGTDEAFF
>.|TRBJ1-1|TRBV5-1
CASSFTGDDEAFF
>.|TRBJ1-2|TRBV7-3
CASSPLGVYGYTF
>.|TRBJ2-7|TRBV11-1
CASSRRGAVMSSYEQYF
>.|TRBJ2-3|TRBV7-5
CARSLVRGRRGRIPSTDTQYF
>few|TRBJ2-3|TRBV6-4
CASSDSLGSTDTQYF
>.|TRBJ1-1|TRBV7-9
CSSSSGLGGHAFF
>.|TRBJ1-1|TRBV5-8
CASISIWTVEAFF
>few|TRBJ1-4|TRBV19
CASSSPEERGGNEKLFF
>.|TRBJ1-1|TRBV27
CASSLAGANTEAFF
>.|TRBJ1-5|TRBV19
CASSIIPPFNQPQHF
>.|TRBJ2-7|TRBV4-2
CASSQDFGARAYEQYF
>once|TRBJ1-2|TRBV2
CASRIRQGQVANYGYTF
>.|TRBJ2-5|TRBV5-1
CASSLSGTGQETQYF
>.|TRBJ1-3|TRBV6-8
CARKTGGGNTIYF
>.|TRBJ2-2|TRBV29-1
CSVLGTGIAGELFF
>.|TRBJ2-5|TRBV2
CASSRDTQETQYF
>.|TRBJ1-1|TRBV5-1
CASSAFRNTEAFF
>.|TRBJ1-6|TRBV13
CASSRLTGGASPLHF
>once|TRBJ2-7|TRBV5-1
CASSLLGGGDEQYF
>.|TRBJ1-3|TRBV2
CASTTTGSPGNTIYF
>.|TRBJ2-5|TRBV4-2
CASSQEERGIQETQYF
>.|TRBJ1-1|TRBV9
CASSPGTLGNTEAFF
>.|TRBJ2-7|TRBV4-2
CASSQASDRVLEQYF
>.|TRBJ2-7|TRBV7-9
CASSLVGTGGKSYEQYF
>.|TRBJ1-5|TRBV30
CACRRQGAGQPQHF
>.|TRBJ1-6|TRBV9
CASSVAVNSPLHF
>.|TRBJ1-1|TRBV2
CASSEGPNRIMNTEAFF